These 20 T cell receptor beta chains share one sample of origin, sequenced in a study of blood T cell repertoires in COVID-19 (dated by TCRdb to 2020 to 2021). Library prep was done by the immunoSEQ multiplex PCR assay. This is the immuneACCESS table as TCRdb keeps it, with only in-frame sequences that have V and J called. A part of the clones is gone; compared with another copy, unresolved V genes explain less than half, and the rest is unexplained. The sample table holds about 190,000 clones, of which roughly 79% were seen once. The ten biggest clones cover about 18% of the sample. Sequencing used peripheral blood. These receptors were obtained from a man aged 60 to 75 with active or convalescent COVID-19.

The rearrangement links TRBV4-1 to TRBJ1-4; 7 positions match TRBD1. This CDR3 spans 15 amino acids. Germline values: CDR1 MGHRA, CDR2 YSYEKL. Trimming at V came to 1 base and at J to 5 bases, leaving 4 bases not matched to a gene. The CDR3 region has the DNA TGCGCCAGCAGCCAAGGTCCAGGGGGGAATGAAAAACTGTTTTTT. This sequence encodes CASSQGPGGNEKLFF.

This chain connects TRBV28 to TRBJ1-1; D remains unclear. CDR1 is MDHEN and CDR2 is SYDVKM in the germline V gene. The V gene lost 7 bases and the J gene lost 1 base, with 4 bases spanning the gap. The CDR3 covers 11 residues. The CDR3 DNA follows: TGTGCCAGCACTAGGAACACTGAAGCTTTCTTT. As protein: CASTRNTEAFF.

This sequence joins TRBV9 and TRBJ1-4, with D maybe TRBD1 (5 bases). V dropped 0 bases and J dropped 0 bases, with 15 bases sitting between them. Germline values: CDR1 SGDLS, CDR2 YYNGEE. The CDR3 has 18 residues. The CDR3 reads CASSVGPGPTTTNEKLFF. CDR3 nucleotides: TGTGCCAGCAGCGTAGGTCCAGGGCCGACAACAACTAATGAAAAACTGTTTTTT. Together with reference TRBV9 and TRBJ1-4, the CDR3 gives the full variable domain: DSGVTQTPKHLITATGQRVTLRCSPRSGDLSVYWYQQSLDQGLQFLIQYYNGEERAKGNILERFSAQQFPDLHSELNLSSLELGDSALYFCASSVGPGPTTTNEKLFFGSGTQLSVL.

The CDR3 DNA reads TGTGCCAGCAGAATAGTTCAGGGTTTCAATCAGCCCCAGCATTTT. Translating it yields CASRIVQGFNQPQHF. The chain links TRBV28 to TRBJ1-5; D perhaps matches TRBD1 (5 bases). V lost 6 bases and J lost 3, with 15 bases in between. The germline V gene encodes CDR1 MDHEN and CDR2 SYDVKM. This CDR3 has 15 residues.

This sequence joins TRBV5-4 and TRBJ1-2, with TRBD1 identical over 7 bases. The J segment lost 7 bases and the V segment lost 2 bases, leaving 5 bases of the junction unmatched. Looked up from germline, CDR1 is SGHNT and CDR2 is YYREEE (reference sequence). The CDR3 totals 13 residues. CDR3 protein: CASSFEGARGYTF. The CDR3 region has the DNA TGTGCCAGCAGCTTCGAGGGGGCTCGTGGCTACACCTTC. Full variable domain (missing parts from reference TRBV5-4 and TRBJ1-2): ETGVTQSPTHLIKTRGQQVTLRCSSQSGHNTVSWYQQALGQGPQFIFQYYREEENGRGNFPPRFSGLQFPNYSSELNVNALELDDSALYLCASSFEGARGYTFGSGTRLTVV.

This clone was seen only a few times. As DNA, the CDR3 is TGTGCCAGCAGCCGGGGGGTAGGACAGCTTCAGCCCCAGCATTTT. Translated: CASSRGVGQLQPQHF. The chain recombines TRBV5-6 with TRBJ1-5; TRBD1 might be the D (6 bases). Germline V CDR1 and CDR2: SGHDT, YYEEEE. V was clipped by 4 bases and J by 6 bases, with 17 bases between them. CDR3 length equals 15 residues.

The rearrangement uses TRBV12-3 or TRBV12-4 and TRBJ2-5; perhaps TRBD1 as D (5 bases). The CDR3 is made up of 13 amino acids. V was clipped by 5 bases and J by 1 base, with 8 bases between them. The CDR3 sequence: CASSQGSQETQYF. The CDR3 DNA follows: TGTGCCAGCAGTCAGGGTTCCCAAGAGACCCAGTACTTC.

The V gene is TRBV3-1 (or the pseudogene TRBV3-2), the J gene TRBJ1-2, with D possibly matching TRBD1 (5 bases). The germline V gene has CDR1 LGHDT and CDR2 YNNKEL (reference sequence). The CDR3 contains 15 residues. V lost 0 bases to trimming and J lost 4 bases, with 12 bases between them. The CDR3 DNA is TGTGCCAGCAGCCAAGACAGGGTTTGGGGCTATGGCTACACCTTC. Protein product: CASSQDRVWGYGYTF.

V is TRBV6-5 and J is TRBJ2-1; D is perhaps TRBD2 (6 bases). CDR1 is MNHEY, CDR2 SVGAGI, per germline. CDR3 length: 13 residues. The V gene lost 5 bases and the J gene lost 7 bases, with 12 bases spanning the gap. CDR3 residues: CASSLGGLNEQFF. In nucleotides, the CDR3 is TGTGCCAGCAGTCTCGGGGGATTAAATGAGCAGTTCTTC.

The chain uses TRBV7-6 and TRBJ2-5; 8 bases align to TRBD1. J gave up 4 bases and V 3 bases, and 1 base lay outside the gene matches. Germline CDR1 and CDR2: SGHVS and FNYEAQ. This CDR3 region has 13 residues. The CDR3 bases are TGTGCCAGCAGCTTGGACAGGGTAGAGACCCAGTACTTC. This encodes CASSLDRVETQYF.

The chain links TRBV9 to TRBJ1-6; D unclear. V shed 0 bases and J shed 0 bases, with 7 bases lying between them. Germline V gives CDR1 SGDLS, CDR2 YYNGEE. The CDR3 runs 16 residues. Written as DNA, the CDR3 is TGTGCCAGCAGCGTAGCCGAGTCCTCCTATAATTCACCCCTCCACTTT. Its translation is CASSVAESSYNSPLHF.

The rearrangement uses TRBV5-1 and TRBJ2-7; 8 nucleotides match TRBD1. Germline V CDR1 and CDR2: SGHRS, YFSETQ. The CDR3 has 15 amino acids. The V and J ends lost 5 bases and 3 bases, in that order; junction bases with no gene match: 10. CDR3 loop: CASRGGGTGDYEQYF. The DNA for the CDR3 is TGCGCCAGCAGAGGGGGTGGGACAGGTGACTACGAGCAGTACTTC. The variable domain in full, with the rest retrieved from reference TRBV5-1 and TRBJ2-7, is KAGVTQTPRYLIKTRGQQVTLSCSPISGHRSVSWYQQTPGQGLQFLFEYFSETQRNKGNFPGRFSGRQFSNSRSEMNVSTLELGDSALYLCASRGGGTGDYEQYFGPGTRLTVT.

The DNA of the CDR3 is TGTGCCAGCAGCCTACCGGGACTAGCGGGCGATGAGCAGTTCTTC. Protein: CASSLPGLAGDEQFF. J is TRBJ2-1 and V is TRBV5-4, with 12 bases aligning to TRBD2. The ends lost 4 bases at V and 8 bases at J; junction bases unmatched: 7. Germline CDR1 is SGHNT and CDR2 is YYREEE (reference sequence). The CDR3 is made up of 15 amino acids. The full variable domain, with the rest looked up from reference TRBV5-4 and TRBJ2-1, is ETGVTQSPTHLIKTRGQQVTLRCSSQSGHNTVSWYQQALGQGPQFIFQYYREEENGRGNFPPRFSGLQFPNYSSELNVNALELDDSALYLCASSLPGLAGDEQFFGPGTRLTVL.

The V call is TRBV11-2, the J call TRBJ2-4; 7 bases match TRBD1. V trimming: 4 bases; J trimming: 9 bases; junction bases outside the gene matches: 9. CDR1 is SGHAT and CDR2 is FQNNGV in the germline V gene. The CDR3 totals 14 residues. Here the CDR3 reads CASSYTGVGGIQYF. The CDR3 nucleotides are TGTGCCAGCAGCTACACAGGGGTAGGGGGCATTCAGTACTTC.

The genes are TRBV11-3 and TRBJ2-2; D not certain. Germline assignment: CDR1 SGHNT and CDR2 YENEEA. Trimming shortened V by 3 bases and J by 2 bases, and 10 bases separated the two germline ends. CDR3 size: 15 residues. CDR3 sequence: CASSLYAGNTGELFF. The CDR3, as DNA: TGTGCCAGCAGCTTGTACGCAGGAAACACCGGGGAGCTGTTTTTT.

This clone has just one count. The chain recombines TRBV18 with TRBJ2-7; 12 bases agree with TRBD2. CDR3 length: 14 amino acids. V shed 3 bases and J 6 bases; nucleotides not matched to a gene: 3. Germline V gene lookup returns CDR1 KGHSH and CDR2 LQKENI. The CDR3: CASSPGLAGIEQYF. As DNA, the CDR3 is TGTGCCAGCTCACCCGGACTAGCGGGAATCGAGCAGTACTTC.

The chain carries TRBV5-6 and TRBJ1-1; weak D call: TRBD1 (5 bases). V lost 0 bases to trimming and J lost 5 bases, with 11 bases between them. The CDR3 totals 14 residues. CDR1 is SGHDT, CDR2 YYEEEE, per germline. This chain's CDR3 is CASSLVGRETEAFF. The CDR3 nucleotides read TGTGCCAGCAGCTTGGTGGGGCGGGAGACTGAAGCTTTCTTT.

CDR3 sequence: CASSLLAGLQETQYF. The DNA for the CDR3 is TGTGCCAGCAGCTTACTAGCGGGGCTCCAAGAGACCCAGTACTTC. The chain joins TRBV7-8 to TRBJ2-5; TRBD2 matches 9 bases. This CDR3 has 15 amino acids. Germline loops: CDR1 SGHVS, CDR2 FQNEAQ. Trimming cost V 2 bases and J 1 base; bases outside gene matches: 2.

This chain connects TRBV6-2 or TRBV6-3 to TRBJ1-1; 10 bases fit TRBD1. V lost 4 bases, J lost 3 bases, and 8 bases stayed unmatched. Germline CDR1 reads MNHEY; CDR2 reads SVGEGT. The length of the CDR3 is 16 residues. CDR3 sequence: CASSSRKGTGDTEAFF. DNA for the CDR3: TGTGCCAGCAGTTCCCGTAAGGGGACAGGGGACACTGAAGCTTTCTTT.

The J gene is TRBJ1-5, the V gene TRBV7-2; D might be TRBD1 (6 bases). In germline, CDR1 is SGHTA, CDR2 FQGNSA. There are 15 residues in the CDR3. V was shortened by 0 bases and J by 0 bases, with 6 bases between the two germline ends. CDR3 amino acids: CASSLARGSNQPQHF. The CDR3 DNA reads TGTGCCAGCAGCTTAGCCAGGGGTAGCAATCAGCCCCAGCATTTT.